A selection of T cell receptor beta chains follows, all from one sample in a study of OX40 agonist ivuxolimab in advanced cancers. Using immunoSEQ multiplex PCR, the repertoire was profiled, and TCRdb retains in-frame clones only, with some absent. The sample records about 89,000 clones, approximately 90% being singletons. Sequenced material: CD4+ or CD8+ T cells sorted from blood, taken in a trial of the OX40 agonist ivuxolimab. The receptor set was obtained from an adult with an advanced solid tumor such as melanoma, head and neck, liver or kidney cancer. Each CDR3 is given with its conserved first and last residue. D genes are given only for firm matches. Some rows have no size entry. The others give once, few or many, or a class for an expanded clone.

>TRBV19|TRBD1|TRBJ1-1|-
CASSIGTGNTEAFF
TGTGCCAGTAGTATTGGGACAGGGAACACTGAAGCTTTCTTT
>TRBV4-3|-|TRBJ1-6|-
CASSQVLQVDSPLHF
TGCGCCAGCAGCCAAGTCTTACAGGTGGATTCACCCCTCCACTTT
>TRBV4-3|TRBD2|TRBJ2-1|-
CASSQGLSSGGPYNEQFF
TGCGCCAGCAGCCAAGGTTTATCTAGCGGGGGGCCCTACAATGAGCAGTTCTTC
>TRBV9|-|TRBJ1-2|-
CASSAPAGDFGYTF
TGTGCCAGCAGCGCCCCCGCAGGGGATTTTGGCTACACCTTC
>TRBV18|-|TRBJ2-7|-
CASSPPDGGEQYF
TGTGCCAGCTCACCACCGGATGGCGGCGAGCAGTACTTC
>TRBV4-3|-|TRBJ2-3|-
CASSQQGTDTQYF
TGCGCCAGCAGCCAGCAGGGGACAGATACGCAGTATTTT
>TRBV28|TRBD1|TRBJ2-7|-
CASGLRQGAYEQYF
TGTGCCAGCGGACTAAGACAGGGGGCCTACGAGCAGTACTTC
>TRBV10-3|-|TRBJ2-2|-
CAISDRTGTNGELFF
TGTGCCATCAGTGATCGGACAGGGACTAACGGGGAGCTGTTTTTT
>TRBV7-9|TRBD1|TRBJ1-2|-
CASSLAGTGGNYGYTF
TGTGCCAGCAGCTTAGCAGGGACAGGGGGTAACTATGGCTACACCTTC
>TRBV6-5|-|TRBJ2-7|-
CASSTGEYEQYF
TGTGCCAGCAGTACCGGGGAGTACGAGCAGTACTTC
>TRBV29-1|-|TRBJ1-3|-
CSVSDAPSGNTIYF
TGCAGCGTTAGTGACGCGCCCTCTGGAAACACCATATATTTT
>TRBV27|-|TRBJ1-5|-
CASSPLTGNSNQPQHF
TGTGCCAGCAGTCCCCTCACAGGGAACAGCAATCAGCCCCAGCATTTT
>TRBV4-1|-|TRBJ1-5|-
CASSQEQGNQPQHF
TGCGCCAGCAGCCAAGAGCAGGGAAATCAGCCCCAGCATTTT
>TRBV7-9|-|TRBJ2-2|once
CASILDGHTGELFF
TGTGCCAGCATCTTGGACGGACACACCGGGGAGCTGTTTTTT
>TRBV2|-|TRBJ1-1|-
CANSGQTTEAFF
TGTGCCAACTCAGGACAGACGACTGAAGCTTTCTTT
>TRBV10-2|TRBD1|TRBJ1-1|once
CASTGTGGTNTEAFF
TGCGCCAGCACGGGGACAGGGGGTACGAACACTGAAGCTTTCTTT
>TRBV7-8|-|TRBJ1-2|-
CASSLDTAYGYTF
TGTGCCAGCAGCTTAGACACCGCCTATGGCTACACCTTC
>TRBV5-4|TRBD1|TRBJ2-7|-
CASSLVGQGAPEQYF
TGTGCCAGCAGCTTGGTGGGACAGGGGGCTCCCGAGCAGTACTTC
>TRBV30|TRBD1|TRBJ1-3|-
CAWSLTGGSGNTIYF
TGTGCCTGGAGCCTTACAGGGGGCTCTGGAAACACCATATATTTT
>TRBV6-5|TRBD1|TRBJ1-1|-
CATKPAGTGEAFF
TGTGCCACCAAACCTGCCGGGACAGGTGAAGCTTTCTTT
>TRBV5-6|-|TRBJ2-5|-
CASSLKWMGQETQYF
TGTGCCAGCAGCTTGAAATGGATGGGGCAAGAGACCCAGTACTTC
>TRBV7-2|TRBD2|TRBJ2-3|once
CASSFTSGSMPDTQYF
TGTGCCAGCAGCTTTACTAGCGGGAGCATGCCAGATACGCAGTATTTT
>TRBV5-8|-|TRBJ1-5|-
CASSLRLTGNQPQHF
TGTGCCAGCAGCTTACGTCTCACCGGCAATCAGCCCCAGCATTTT
>TRBV19|TRBD1|TRBJ2-2|-
CASSRQGGTGELFF
TGTGCCAGTTCCAGACAGGGGGGCACCGGGGAGCTGTTTTTT
>TRBV5-1|TRBD1|TRBJ1-4|-
CASTIGTGEFEKLFF
TGCGCCAGCACCATCGGGACAGGGGAATTCGAAAAACTGTTTTTT
>TRBV7-7|-|TRBJ2-3|-
CASSISAGDTQYF
TGTGCCAGCAGCATTAGTGCCGGGGATACGCAGTATTTT
>TRBV10-3|TRBD1|TRBJ2-3|-
CAISESTGVGTDTQYF
TGTGCCATCAGTGAGTCTACAGGGGTTGGCACAGATACGCAGTATTTT
>TRBV30|TRBD1|TRBJ2-7|-
CAWRDRLPPKPYEQYF
TGTGCCTGGAGGGACAGGTTACCGCCCAAGCCCTACGAGCAGTACTTC
>TRBV28|-|TRBJ1-5|-
CASSFSVGGNQPQHF
TGTGCCAGCAGTTTTTCTGTAGGTGGCAATCAGCCCCAGCATTTT
>TRBV28|TRBD1|TRBJ2-5|-
CASRITGGETQYF
TGTGCCAGCAGAATAACAGGGGGCGAGACCCAGTACTTC
>TRBV6-5|TRBD1|TRBJ1-6|once
CASSLGQGPSPLHF
TGTGCCAGCAGCCTCGGACAGGGGCCATCACCCCTCCACTTT
>TRBV7-9|-|TRBJ1-4|-
CASSFGGTGEKLFF
TGTGCCAGCAGCTTTGGGGGGACGGGTGAAAAACTGTTTTTT
>TRBV6-5|-|TRBJ1-4|once
CASSFSSTNEKLFF
TGTGCCAGCAGTTTTAGCTCAACTAATGAAAAACTGTTTTTT
>TRBV5-1|-|TRBJ2-1|-
CASSLATSPPYNEQFF
TGCGCCAGCAGCTTGGCCACTAGCCCTCCCTACAATGAGCAGTTCTTC
>TRBV5-1|-|TRBJ1-4|-
CASSPGVDEKLFF
TGCGCCAGCAGCCCCGGCGTGGATGAAAAACTGTTTTTT
>TRBV4-1|-|TRBJ1-1|-
CASSQVLYVITGNTEAFF
TGCGCCAGCAGCCAAGTTTTGTACGTCATTACTGGGAACACTGAAGCTTTCTTT
>TRBV5-1|-|TRBJ2-2|-
CASSLDGGNTGELFF
TGCGCCAGCAGCTTGGATGGGGGGAACACCGGGGAGCTGTTTTTT
>TRBV25-1|TRBD1|TRBJ2-1|once
CASTPMPGQGTHEQFF
TGTGCCAGCACCCCCATGCCGGGACAGGGAACCCATGAGCAGTTCTTC
>TRBV27|TRBD2|TRBJ2-1|-
CASSAMLGRAYNEQFF
TGTGCCAGCAGTGCGATGCTGGGGAGGGCCTACAATGAGCAGTTCTTC
>TRBV5-1|TRBD1|TRBJ2-2|-
CASSLGQGTGELFF
TGCGCCAGCAGCTTGGGACAGGGGACCGGGGAGCTGTTTTTT